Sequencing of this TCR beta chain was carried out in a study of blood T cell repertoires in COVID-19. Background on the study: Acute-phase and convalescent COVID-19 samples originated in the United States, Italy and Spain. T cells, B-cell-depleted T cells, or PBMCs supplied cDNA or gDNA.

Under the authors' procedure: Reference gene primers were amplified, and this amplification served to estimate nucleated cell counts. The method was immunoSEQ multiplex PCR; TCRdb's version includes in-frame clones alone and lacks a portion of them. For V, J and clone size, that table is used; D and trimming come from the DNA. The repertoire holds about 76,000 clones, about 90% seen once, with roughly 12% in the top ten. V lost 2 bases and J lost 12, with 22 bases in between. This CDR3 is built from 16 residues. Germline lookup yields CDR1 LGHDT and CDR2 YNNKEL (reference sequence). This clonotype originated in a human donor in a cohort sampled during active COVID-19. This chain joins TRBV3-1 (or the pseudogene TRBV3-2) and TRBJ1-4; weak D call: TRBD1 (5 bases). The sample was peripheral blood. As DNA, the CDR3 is TGTGCCAGCAGCCAAAACTGGGGGGGTAGGGGCGCACAACTGTTTTTT. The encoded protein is CASSQNWGGRGAQLFF.